The 27 T cell receptor beta chains reported below all come from one sample, sequenced in a study of blood T cells in healthy people across ages. Using a J-beta primer mix together with a sample-barcoded 5' primer, a second PCR was run for roughly 7 to 12 cycles. MiXCR, run by TCRdb on the 5' RACE reads, gives a single entry per CDR3 protein. Here the sample spans over 1.5 million distinct CDR3 sequences, approximately 50% being singletons. Specimen: blood. Every receptor here comes from a woman aged 40 to 49 in good health.

This chain links TRBV5-1 with TRBJ2-3, with 8 bases fitting TRBD1. The CDR3 length is 14 residues. V dropped 4 bases and J dropped 6; count of bases not matched to a gene: 7. The germline V gene has CDR1 SGHRS and CDR2 YFSETQ. The CDR3 DNA is TGCGCCAGCAGCGTCGACAGGGGTAGCGATACGCAGTATTTT. This sequence encodes CASSVDRGSDTQYF. Drawing the rest from reference TRBV5-1 and TRBJ2-3, the complete variable domain is KAGVTQTPRYLIKTRGQQVTLSCSPISGHRSVSWYQQTPGQGLQFLFEYFSETQRNKGNFPGRFSGRQFSNSRSEMNVSTLELGDSALYLCASSVDRGSDTQYFGPGTRLTVL.

The chain carries TRBV5-1 and TRBJ1-1; 8 positions agree with TRBD1. Germline assignment: CDR1 SGHRS and CDR2 YFSETQ. The CDR3 has 15 residues. V lost 2 bases, J lost 6 bases, and 9 bases stayed unmatched. CDR3 sequence reads: CASSFSTGAVAEAFF. For the CDR3, the DNA is TGCGCCAGCAGCTTCTCGACAGGGGCAGTCGCTGAAGCTTTCTTT.

This clonotype was counted only a few times. This chain connects TRBV4-3 to TRBJ2-5; D is perhaps TRBD1 or TRBD2 (6 bases each). The end of the DNA is better explained by TRBJ2-7, so the J call may be wrong. Germline CDR1 LGHNA, CDR2 YSLEER. The CDR3 extends over 16 amino acids. CDR3 residues: CASSQLTGGRVYEQYF. CDR3 nucleotides: TGCGCCAGCAGCCAACTGACCGGGGGCCGTGTCTACGAGCAGTACTTC.

The chain joins TRBV12-3 or TRBV12-4 to TRBJ2-5, with D tentatively TRBD1 or TRBD2 (6 bases each). V lost 4 bases to trimming and J lost 4 bases, with 28 bases between them. The CDR3 length is 19 residues. The CDR3 nucleotides read TGTGCCAGCAGTTCGCAGGGGCAGGGATGGGGGGCACCAATAGAGACCCAGTACTTC. This sequence encodes CASSSQGQGWGAPIETQYF.

The chain couples TRBV20-1 to TRBJ2-1; D is possibly TRBD1 or TRBD2 (6 bases each). The ends were cut back, 2 bases at V and 0 bases at J, with 8 bases in the middle. Per the germline V gene, CDR1 is DFQATT and CDR2 is SNEGSKA (reference sequence). The CDR3 extends over 14 amino acids. The chain's CDR3 is CSARPGASYNEQFF. CDR3 DNA sequence: TGCAGTGCTAGACCGGGGGCCTCCTACAATGAGCAGTTCTTC.

This clonotype was recorded a few times. This chain links TRBV9 with TRBJ2-3; the match to TRBD2 covers 10 bases. The CDR3 is made up of 15 amino acids. V shed 4 bases and J 4 bases; nucleotides not matched to a gene: 6. The germline gives CDR1 SGDLS, CDR2 YYNGEE. As DNA, the CDR3 is TGTGCCAGCAGCCCTAGCGGGGGAGGCGCAGATACGCAGTATTTT. Its translation: CASSPSGGGADTQYF.

This sequence joins TRBV4-1 and TRBJ2-4; D is undetermined. Germline V CDR1 and CDR2: MGHRA, YSYEKL. V was pared by 3 bases and J by 8 bases, with 11 bases between. The CDR3 has 13 amino acids. The CDR3 DNA is TGCGCCAGCAGCCATGGCTCCGAGGACATTCAGTACTTC. It is translated as CASSHGSEDIQYF.

The CDR3 DNA sequence: TGTGCCAGCAGTTGTAGAGCGGGGGGGCAAGAGACCCAGTACTTC. Its protein product is CASSCRAGGQETQYF. The chain carries TRBV6-5 and TRBJ2-5; the match to TRBD2 covers 10 bases. Germline V CDR1 and CDR2: MNHEY, SVGAGI. The junction had 4 bases not matched to a gene; V was cut back by 4 bases and J by 2 bases. The CDR3 length is 15 residues.

The rearrangement uses TRBV20-1 and TRBJ2-7; maybe TRBD2 (6 bases). V lost 3 bases and J lost 0, with 12 bases in between. The germline V gene has CDR1 DFQATT and CDR2 SNEGSKA (reference sequence). This CDR3 is 14 amino acids long. CDR3 in DNA: TGCAGTGCTAGTTGGACTACGACCTCCTACGAGCAGTACTTC. As protein: CSASWTTTSYEQYF.

CDR3 loop: CASSLIGMGETQYF. The CDR3 DNA follows: TGTGCCAGCAGCTTGATTGGGATGGGAGAGACCCAGTACTTC. This chain links TRBV5-5 with TRBJ2-5; D remains ambiguous. CDR1 and CDR2 from the germline V gene are SGHKS and YYEKEE (reference sequence). The length of the CDR3 is 14 residues. V lost 1 base, J lost 4 bases, and 11 bases lay in between. The whole variable domain, remainder taken from reference TRBV5-5 and TRBJ2-5, is DAGVTQSPTHLIKTRGQQVTLRCSPISGHKSVSWYQQVLGQGPQFIFQYYEKEERGRGNFPDRFSARQFPNYSSELNVNALLLGDSALYLCASSLIGMGETQYFGPGTRLLVL.

This clonotype has just one count. The CDR3 spells CASSNNQGADSPLHF. In DNA, the CDR3 is TGTGCCAGCAGTAACAATCAGGGGGCGGATTCACCCCTCCACTTT. The chain links TRBV6-2 or TRBV6-3 to TRBJ1-6; TRBD1 matches 8 bases. From germline, CDR1 is MNHEY and CDR2 SVGEGT. Trimming at V came to 5 bases and at J to 8 bases, leaving 8 bases not matched to a gene. The CDR3 totals 15 residues.

The rearrangement uses TRBV6-6 and TRBJ2-5; D ambiguous. Germline lookup yields CDR1 MNHNY and CDR2 SVGAGI (reference sequence). Trimming cost V 0 bases and J 1 base, with 12 bases left between them. The CDR3 is 16 residues long. CDR3: CASSYSAGQIQETQYF. The CDR3 DNA sequence: TGTGCCAGCAGTTACTCGGCTGGCCAAATCCAAGAGACCCAGTACTTC.

This clonotype was picked up a small number of times. This sequence joins TRBV6-2 or TRBV6-3 and TRBJ2-3; 7 bases match TRBD2. The CDR3 length is 15 residues. Germline V lookup: CDR1 MNHEY, CDR2 SVGEGT. The V segment lost 6 bases and the J segment 2 bases; nucleotides outside the gene matches: 8. DNA for the CDR3: TGTGCCAGCAGCAGACTAGCCCCTAACACAGATACGCAGTATTTT. Translating it yields CASSRLAPNTDTQYF.

This clonotype was seen more than once but under ten times. The V gene is TRBV4-3, the J gene TRBJ2-3, with a weak D call TRBD2 (5 bases). The V end lost 1 base, the J end lost 0 bases, and 14 bases lay between the germline ends. CDR3 length: 17 amino acids. Looked up from germline, CDR1 is LGHNA and CDR2 is YSLEER. The DNA for the CDR3 is TGCGCCAGCAGCCAAGCAGAATTCGGGGTTAGCACAGATACGCAGTATTTT. This translates into CASSQAEFGVSTDTQYF.

The V and J genes are TRBV12-3 or TRBV12-4 and TRBJ2-3; TRBD1 agrees at 8 bases. Unmatched junction bases numbered 8, after V lost 11 bases and J lost 7 bases. The length of the CDR3 is 12 residues. CDR3 amino acids: CASGRGQNTQYF. The CDR3, as DNA: TGTGCCTCGGGCAGGGGGCAAAATACGCAGTATTTT.

This chain connects TRBV14 to TRBJ1-2, with TRBD1 as a possible D gene (6 bases). Germline V gene sequence: CDR1 SGHDN, CDR2 FVKESK. CDR3 length equals 13 residues. Trimming removed 6 bases from V and 4 bases from J, with 12 bases in between. CDR3 in DNA: TGTGCCAGCAGGCTCACAGGGATCTATGGCTACACCTTC. Translation: CASRLTGIYGYTF.

The sample holds a few counts of this clonotype. V gene TRBV12-3 or TRBV12-4 combines with J gene TRBJ1-1; D gene unclear. V lost 5 bases to trimming and J lost 1 base, with 11 bases between them. The CDR3 loop spans 14 amino acids. The CDR3 nucleotides are TGTGCCAGCAGTGCCGGACGGGCGAACACTGAAGCTTTCTTT. It translates to CASSAGRANTEAFF.

Note on this clonotype: One junction end disagrees with the germline gene, perhaps due to a read error. The V and J genes are TRBV20-1 and TRBJ2-4; maybe TRBD2 (6 bases). The DNA matches TRBJ2-7 better at its end, which makes the J call doubtful. The germline V gene encodes CDR1 DFQATT and CDR2 SNEGSKA (reference sequence). This CDR3 has 15 residues. The CDR3 spells CSAMVLGGSSYEQYF. The CDR3 DNA is TGTAGTGCTATGGTCCTGGGGGGAAGCTCCTACGAGCAGTACTTC.

The chain recombines TRBV20-1 with TRBJ2-5, with 8 bases that match TRBD1. The J segment lost 7 bases and the V segment lost 6 bases, leaving 10 bases of the junction unmatched. Germline V gene sequence: CDR1 DFQATT, CDR2 SNEGSKA (reference sequence). The CDR3 sequence is 13 residues long. CDR3 bases: TGCAGTGCAAACAGGGGGATGTACGGGACCCAGTACTTC. It specifies CSANRGMYGTQYF.

The chain recombines TRBV6-4 with TRBJ2-1; D gene ambiguous. There are 14 residues in the CDR3. Germline CDR1 MRHNA, CDR2 SNTAGT. V shed 6 bases and J shed 6 bases, with 15 bases lying between them. CDR3 sequence reads: CASRPRGPSNEQFF. The CDR3 region has the DNA TGTGCCAGCAGACCCCGTGGTCCATCCAATGAGCAGTTCTTC.

Only a few counts were recorded for this clonotype. This chain connects TRBV7-2 to TRBJ2-1; 8 nucleotides line up with TRBD2. This CDR3 spans 17 amino acids. The germline CDR1 and CDR2 sequences are SGHTA and FQGNSA. Germline trimming cut 5 bases from V and 0 bases from J; bases unmatched to any gene: 9. Written as DNA, the CDR3 is TGTGCCAGCAGCCCCCAAGGCGGGAGGAGCTCCTACAATGAGCAGTTCTTC. This translates into CASSPQGGRSSYNEQFF.

This sequence joins TRBV28 and TRBJ2-1; D not certain. The germline gives CDR1 MDHEN, CDR2 SYDVKM. This CDR3 is 13 amino acids long. Trimming stripped 6 bases from V and 2 bases from J, with 8 bases between. CDR3 DNA: TGTGCCAGCAGGGAGATTACCTACAATGAGCAGTTCTTC. As protein: CASREITYNEQFF.

This clonotype showed up just a few times. V usage is TRBV11-2 and J usage is TRBJ1-4; D unclear. Trimming stripped 8 bases from V and 0 bases from J, with 7 bases between. The CDR3 totals 13 residues. Germline values: CDR1 SGHAT, CDR2 FQNNGV. The chain's CDR3 is CASRGATNEKLFF. CDR3 in DNA: TGTGCCAGCCGTGGGGCAACTAATGAAAAACTGTTTTTT.

V gene TRBV5-1 combines with J gene TRBJ2-3; the D call may be TRBD1 or TRBD2 (6 bases each). The CDR3 extends over 16 amino acids. CDR1 SGHRS and CDR2 YFSETQ come from the germline V gene. Trimming took 5 bases from V and 4 from J, leaving 20 bases between them. For the CDR3, the DNA is TGCGCCAGCAGAAAAAATGTAGGAGGGGGACCAGATACGCAGTATTTT. This gives the protein CASRKNVGGGPDTQYF.

V usage is TRBV28 and J usage is TRBJ1-6; a possible D gene is TRBD1 (5 bases). The germline V and J ends were trimmed by 10 bases and 6 bases, with 13 bases remaining between them. Germline V gene data show CDR1 as MDHEN and CDR2 as SYDVKM. The CDR3 is 13 amino acids. In DNA form, the CDR3 reads TGTGCCATCAGGGAAACGGGTAATTCACCCCTCCACTTT. It codes for CAIRETGNSPLHF.

The chain carries TRBV28 and TRBJ2-7; TRBD1 might be the D (6 bases). The J call is doubtful: the DNA matches TRBJ2-5 better. The CDR3 is 14 amino acids. Germline CDR1 reads MDHEN; CDR2 reads SYDVKM. CDR3 DNA: TGTGCCAGCAGAGGCACAGGGTGGGGAGAGACCCAGTACTTC. Amino acid sequence: CASRGTGWGETQYF.

This clonotype appeared a single time. The V and J genes are TRBV4-3 and TRBJ2-5, with TRBD2 matching over 11 bases. The trim removed 0 bases at V and 2 bases at J, leaving 5 bases unmatched. The length of the CDR3 is 17 residues. Per the germline V gene, CDR1 is LGHNA and CDR2 is YSLEER. The CDR3, as DNA: TGCGCCAGCAGCCAAGAACTAGCGGGGGAATCTCAAGAGACCCAGTACTTC. This sequence encodes CASSQELAGESQETQYF.